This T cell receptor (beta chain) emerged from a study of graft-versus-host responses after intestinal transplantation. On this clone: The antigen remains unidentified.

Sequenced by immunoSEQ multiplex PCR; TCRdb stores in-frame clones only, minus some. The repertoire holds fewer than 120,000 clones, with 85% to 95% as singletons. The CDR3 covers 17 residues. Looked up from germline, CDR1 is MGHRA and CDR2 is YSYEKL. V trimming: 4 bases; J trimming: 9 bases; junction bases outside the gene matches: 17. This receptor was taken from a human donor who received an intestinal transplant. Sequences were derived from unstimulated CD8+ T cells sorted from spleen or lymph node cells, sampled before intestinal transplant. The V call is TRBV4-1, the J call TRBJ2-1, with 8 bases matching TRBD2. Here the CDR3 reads CASSRPPRVSGSIEQFF. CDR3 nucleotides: TGCGCCAGCAGCCGCCCACCGAGGGTCAGCGGGAGTATTGAGCAGTTCTTC.